A selection of T cell receptor beta chains follows, all from one sample in a study of shared clonotypes between healthy human individuals. Libraries were prepared by immunoSEQ multiplex PCR; TCRdb keeps only in-frame clonotypes and omits some of them. The table shows 1.4 million or so clones, with just under 99% occurring only once. Sequencing input: naive CD4+ T cells sorted from blood. These receptors all come from a man aged 30-40 years in good health. The CDR3 runs from the conserved cysteine through the conserved F or W. A D gene is named only where the DNA matches it firmly. Size is stated for part of the rows, as once, few or many counts, or as a class when the clone is expanded.

size: .
V: TRBV7-8
J: TRBJ1-4
D: .
CDR3: CASSSTDYEKLFF
DNA: TGTGCCAGCAGCTCCACCGATTATGAAAAACTGTTTTTT

size: .
V: TRBV6-1
J: TRBJ2-1
D: .
CDR3: CASSEGVSKLIF
DNA: TGTGCCAGCAGTGAAGGAGTCAGCAAGTTGATCTTC

size: .
V: TRBV30
J: TRBJ2-3
D: .
CDR3: CAWSPQRGTADTQYF
DNA: TGTGCCTGGAGTCCTCAGCGCGGGACCGCAGATACGCAGTATTTT

size: once
V: TRBV11-3
J: TRBJ1-1
D: TRBD1
CDR3: CASSDRVSSEAFF
DNA: TGTGCCAGCAGCGACAGGGTATCTTCTGAAGCTTTCTTT

size: .
V: TRBV7-7
J: TRBJ2-1
D: .
CDR3: CASSSGPGEQFF
DNA: TGTGCTAGCAGCTCGGGACCGGGTGAGCAGTTCTTC

size: once
V: TRBV2
J: TRBJ1-2
D: .
CDR3: CASSEESSLNYGYTF
DNA: TGTGCCAGCAGTGAAGAGTCCTCGTTAAACTATGGCTACACCTTC

size: .
V: TRBV5-1
J: TRBJ2-7
D: .
CDR3: CASSSTGYRAYEQYF
DNA: TGCGCCAGCAGCTCAACAGGGTACCGGGCCTACGAGCAGTACTTC

size: .
V: TRBV6-5
J: TRBJ1-1
D: .
CDR3: CASRQTGVRNTEAFF
DNA: TGTGCCAGCAGGCAAACAGGAGTGAGGAACACTGAAGCTTTCTTT

size: .
V: TRBV28
J: TRBJ2-5
D: TRBD1
CDR3: CASSSAGTGVEKTQYF
DNA: TGTGCCAGCAGTTCCGCCGGGACAGGGGTCGAGAAAACCCAGTACTTC

size: .
V: TRBV5-6
J: TRBJ1-2
D: .
CDR3: CASSLDFSSYGYTF
DNA: TGTGCCAGCAGCCTCGATTTCTCCTCCTATGGCTACACCTTC